The clone carrying this T cell receptor beta chain came up many times. The antigen is unknown. The sample is drawn from a study of CD8 T cells in ankylosing spondylitis. Findings and limits, study-wide: Before this, some motif variants had been reported in reactive arthritis synovial fluid and blood. Ankylosing spondylitis blood seemed to carry a telltale TCR beta motif made of several highly homologous variants.

The CDR3 runs to 16 residues. V gave up 1 base and J gave up 0 bases, with 11 bases separating them. CDR1 and CDR2 from the germline V gene are SGHVS and FNYEAQ. TCRdb itself ran the 5' RACE reads through MiXCR, one entry per CDR3 protein. The repertoire includes a few hundred thousand distinct CDR3 sequences, roughly 10% of them detected once, and around 10% sits in the top ten. Sequencing was done on a sample of blood, either unsorted or a sorted T cell fraction (not recorded which). The chain carries TRBV7-6 and TRBJ2-3; D is unclear. This TCR derives from a female donor with ankylosing spondylitis or in good health (not recorded which). CDR3 amino acids: CASSLGVASSTDTQYF. The CDR3 DNA reads TGTGCCAGCAGCTTAGGGGTAGCCTCTAGCACAGATACGCAGTATTTT.